Listed here are 3 T cell receptor beta chains from one sample, sequenced in a study of response to subunit inactivated influenza vaccine. TCRdb reprocessed the RT-PCR reads via MiXCR and lists one record per CDR3 protein. This repertoire shows 500,000 to 550,000 distinct CDR3 sequences, under 8.5% found once; its top ten account for around 13%. The source material was PBMCs from blood, sampled less than 25 months after vaccination. These receptors all stem from a man between 50 and 75 years old who received an inactivated influenza vaccine.

This clonotype was seen a handful of times. The chain carries TRBV7-2 and TRBJ2-7; no definite D call. The CDR3 is 12 amino acids. Trimming took off 5 bases at V and 3 bases at J, with 8 bases between the two ends. Germline CDR1 SGHTA, CDR2 FQGNSA. The CDR3 sequence is CASSPRLYEQYF. In DNA form, the CDR3 reads TGTGCCAGCAGCCCGAGACTCTACGAGCAGTACTTC.

In nucleotides, the CDR3 is TGTGCCAGCAGCCAAGGAGTTGGGACAGTAGCCTACAATGAGCAGTTCTTC. Translated, it gives CASSQGVGTVAYNEQFF. The chain employs TRBV14 and TRBJ2-1; 7 nucleotides agree with TRBD1. Trimming took 1 base from V and 2 from J; bases not matched to a gene: 8. CDR1 is SGHDN and CDR2 is FVKESK in the germline V gene. This CDR3 is 17 amino acids long.

The J gene is TRBJ2-5, the V gene TRBV28; 8 bases match TRBD2. Germline lookup yields CDR1 MDHEN and CDR2 SYDVKM. This CDR3 comprises 13 residues. V lost 8 bases, J lost 5 bases, and 7 bases stayed unmatched. CDR3 sequence reads: CASFRGGTETQYF. Here the CDR3 DNA reads TGTGCCAGCTTCCGCGGGGGGACGGAGACCCAGTACTTC.